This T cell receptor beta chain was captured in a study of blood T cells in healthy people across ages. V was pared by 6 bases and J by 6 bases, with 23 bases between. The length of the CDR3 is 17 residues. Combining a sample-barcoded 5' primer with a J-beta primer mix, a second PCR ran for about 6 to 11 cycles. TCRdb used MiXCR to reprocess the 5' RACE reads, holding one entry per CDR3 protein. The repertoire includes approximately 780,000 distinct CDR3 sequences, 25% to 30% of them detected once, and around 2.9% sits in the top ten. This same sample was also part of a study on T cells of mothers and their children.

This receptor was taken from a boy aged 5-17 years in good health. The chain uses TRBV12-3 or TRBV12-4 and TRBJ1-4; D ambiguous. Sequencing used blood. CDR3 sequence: CASSRPPGRPRHEKLFF. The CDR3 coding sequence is TGTGCCAGCAGCAGACCCCCCGGCCGGCCTCGGCATGAAAAACTGTTTTTT.